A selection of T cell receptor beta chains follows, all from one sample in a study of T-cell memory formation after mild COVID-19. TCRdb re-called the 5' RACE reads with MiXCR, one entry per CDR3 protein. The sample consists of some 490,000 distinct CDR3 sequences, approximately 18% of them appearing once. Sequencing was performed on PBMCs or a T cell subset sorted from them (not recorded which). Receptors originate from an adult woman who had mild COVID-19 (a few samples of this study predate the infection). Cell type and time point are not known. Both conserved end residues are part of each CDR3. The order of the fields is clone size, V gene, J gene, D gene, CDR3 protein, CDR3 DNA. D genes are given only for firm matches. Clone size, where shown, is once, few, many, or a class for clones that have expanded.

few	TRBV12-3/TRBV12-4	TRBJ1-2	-	CASSFTGLNYGYTF	TGTGCCAGCAGTTTCACAGGACTTAACTATGGCTACACCTTC
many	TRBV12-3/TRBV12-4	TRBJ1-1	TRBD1	CASSKDRRTEAFF	TGTGCCAGCAGTAAGGACAGGAGGACTGAAGCTTTCTTT
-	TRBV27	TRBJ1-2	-	CASSLRWGPYGYTF	TGTGCCAGCAGTCTACGTTGGGGACCCTATGGCTACACCTTC
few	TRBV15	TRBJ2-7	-	CATSGGGLYEQYF	TGTGCCACCAGCGGAGGGGGGCTCTACGAGCAGTACTTC
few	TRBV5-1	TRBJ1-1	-	CASSFTQHYPNTEAFF	TGCGCCAGCAGCTTTACCCAACACTACCCGAACACTGAAGCTTTCTTT
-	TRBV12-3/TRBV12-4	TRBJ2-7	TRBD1	CASGPGQGGAYEQYF	TGTGCCAGCGGGCCGGGACAGGGGGGAGCCTACGAGCAGTACTTC
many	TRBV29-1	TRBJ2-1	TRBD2	CSVEPGTSGYNEQFF	TGCAGCGTTGAACCAGGGACTAGCGGATACAATGAGCAGTTCTTC
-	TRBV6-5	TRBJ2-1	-	CASSYEDKEQFF	TGTGCCAGCAGTTACGAGGACAAGGAGCAGTTCTTC
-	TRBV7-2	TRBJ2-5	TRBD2	CASILTPGGETQYF	TGTGCCAGCATCCTGACTCCGGGAGGAGAGACCCAGTACTTC
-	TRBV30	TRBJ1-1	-	CAWTGGKYTEAFF	TGTGCCTGGACCGGCGGCAAGTACACTGAAGCTTTCTTT
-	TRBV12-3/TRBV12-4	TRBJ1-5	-	CASSLRGPQHF	TGTGCCAGCAGTCTACGGGGGCCCCAGCATTTT
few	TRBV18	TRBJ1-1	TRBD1	CASSPSDRLKGEAFF	TGTGCCAGCTCACCTTCGGACAGGCTGAAGGGTGAAGCTTTCTTT
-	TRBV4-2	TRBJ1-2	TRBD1	CASRDRGRADGYTF	TGTGCCAGCAGGGACAGGGGGCGCGCGGACGGCTACACCTTC
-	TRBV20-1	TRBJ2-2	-	CSARVSGRGNTGELFF	TGCAGTGCTAGAGTTTCGGGACGGGGAAACACCGGGGAGCTGTTTTTT
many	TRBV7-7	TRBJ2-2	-	CASSLVSGGTGELFF	TGTGCTAGCAGCTTAGTGAGCGGAGGAACCGGGGAGCTGTTTTTT